Following are 2 T cell receptor beta chains from one sample sequenced in a study of CD8 T cells in ankylosing spondylitis. TCRdb used MiXCR to reprocess the 5' RACE reads, holding one entry per CDR3 protein. The sample lists about 42,000 distinct CDR3 sequences; 2.7% were seen once. The sample taken for sequencing was blood, either unsorted or a sorted T cell fraction (not recorded which). The receptor set was obtained from a male donor with ankylosing spondylitis or in good health (not recorded which).

The rearrangement links TRBV9 to TRBJ2-7, with 7 bases lining up with TRBD1. Germline V gene lookup returns CDR1 SGDLS and CDR2 YYNGEE. This CDR3 region has 15 residues. V lost 7 bases, J lost 0 bases, and 10 bases stayed unmatched. The chain's CDR3 is CASSRDSYSSYEQYF. The CDR3 region has the DNA TGTGCCAGCTCCAGGGACAGTTATTCCTCCTACGAGCAGTACTTC.

The chain couples TRBV9 to TRBJ1-1; 7 nucleotides agree with TRBD1. Germline V gene data show CDR1 as SGDLS and CDR2 as YYNGEE. J was trimmed by 5 bases and V by 0 bases; bases with no gene match: 7. The CDR3 spans 15 residues. DNA of the CDR3: TGTGCCAGCAGCGTAGCGACAGGGTGGCCTACTGAAGCTTTCTTT. Amino acid sequence: CASSVATGWPTEAFF.